Detailed here is one T cell receptor beta chain. These data belong to a study of blood T cell repertoires in COVID-19. CDR1 LGHNA and CDR2 YSLEER come from the germline V gene. The CDR3 consists of 15 residues. With V trimmed by 0 bases and J by 7 bases, 3 bases remained unmatched. Sequencing was performed with immunoSEQ multiplex PCR; in TCRdb, only in-frame clones are kept and a portion is missing. Of about 110,000 clones listed, about nine tenths are singletons. Sample: peripheral blood. This chain connects TRBV4-3 to TRBJ2-1; 10 bases fit TRBD2. The TCR originated in a woman aged 50 to 60 with acute or convalescent COVID-19. The CDR3 reads CASSQEPGLANEQFF. The CDR3 bases are TGCGCCAGCAGCCAAGAGCCGGGACTAGCGAATGAGCAGTTCTTC.